This TCR beta chain was sequenced for a study of cytomegalovirus exposure and HLA in healthy donors. It was with 60 Vbeta and 13 Jbeta primers that the PCR ran. Sequencing was performed with immunoSEQ multiplex PCR; in TCRdb, only in-frame clones are kept and a portion is missing. The table records some 200,000 clones, 81% of them present only once. The V gene's germline CDR1 is SGHDN and CDR2 FVKESK. This CDR3 contains 15 residues. Deletions cut 1 base from V and 0 bases from J, with 9 bases between. The sample consisted of PBMCs. This sequence originates from a man aged 45-60 years in good health and CMV-seronegative. The gene calls are TRBV14 and TRBJ2-5; D possibly corresponds to TRBD1 (6 bases). The CDR3 sequence is CASSQVRGYQETQYF. In DNA form, the CDR3 reads TGTGCCAGCAGCCAAGTTAGGGGGTACCAAGAGACCCAGTACTTC.